This T cell receptor beta chain was retrieved from a study of T cells in Graves' hyperthyroidism and ophthalmopathy. Amplification targeted TCR beta CDR3 regions from RNA transcripts. The HTBI primer set was used in a first-round RT-PCR of the TCR CDR3. TCRdb fed the multiplex PCR reads into MiXCR, producing one record per CDR3 protein. Of roughly 600,000 distinct CDR3 sequences detected, around 13% appear once; the ten largest clones hold around 12%. This CDR3 region has 19 residues. Germline lookup yields CDR1 GTSNPN and CDR2 SVGIG (reference sequence). V was pared by 1 base and J by 2 bases, with 19 bases of the junction left unmatched. This clonotype was seen many times. Its antigen remains unknown. Study-wide findings and caveats: A model of 13 V-J pairs discriminated ophthalmopathy from stable hyperthyroidism.

The sample taken for sequencing was blood. This rearrangement joins TRBV30 to TRBJ2-7; 8 bases match TRBD1. The TCR originated in a woman between 45 and 65 years old with Graves' ophthalmopathy. CDR3 protein: CAWSGAGRGRPQRTYEQYF. CDR3 in DNA: TGTGCCTGGAGTGGGGCGGGCAGGGGGCGCCCCCAAAGGACCTACGAGCAGTACTTC.